Each of the 32 T cell receptor beta chains below was sequenced from the same sample in a study of T-cell reconstitution after alpha-beta-depleted transplantation in children. Researchers prepared the TCRbeta library using unique molecular identifiers, the study reports. Each CDR3 protein is one row after TCRdb ran MiXCR on the PCR reads. Counted here are approximately 230,000 distinct CDR3 sequences, roughly a quarter occurring once; the ten biggest clones make up under 5.5%. This specimen consisted of PBMCs, mostly from graft donor cells, obtained 360 days after TCRalphabeta/CD19-depleted stem cell transplant. These receptors all come from a female patient aged 2-9 years who had a stem cell transplant for congenital amegakaryocytic thrombocytopenia, so the T cells may come from the graft donor.

This clonotype has only a few counts. The chain recombines TRBV29-1 with TRBJ2-3; D ambiguous. CDR3 size: 13 residues. Germline V lookup: CDR1 SQVTM, CDR2 ANQGSEA. Between the trimmed V and J ends, which lost 4 bases and 0 bases, there was a span of 8 bases. CDR3 sequence: CSVGPQSTDTQYF. In nucleotides, the CDR3 is TGCAGCGTTGGGCCACAAAGCACAGATACGCAGTATTTT.

This clonotype was seen repeatedly, ten times or more. The genes are TRBV5-1 and TRBJ1-1; perhaps TRBD1 as D (5 bases). Germline V gives CDR1 SGHRS, CDR2 YFSETQ. The CDR3 runs 13 residues. Trimming cost V 5 bases and J 14 bases, with 22 bases left between them. DNA for the CDR3: TGCGCCAGCAGTCCAGAGGCTGGGACGGGAGACTTCTTT. This gives the protein CASSPEAGTGDFF.

This clonotype was recorded many times. An end of the junction differs from the germline gene, which may be a read error. The V call is TRBV28, the J call TRBJ2-3; D is perhaps TRBD1 or TRBD2 (5 bases each). Per germline, CDR1 MDHEN and CDR2 SYDVKM. The CDR3 spans 16 residues. CDR3 DNA sequence: TGTGCCAGCACTTTAGCCCCAAGAGGGGCCCCAGATACGCAGTATTTT. The encoded protein is CASTLAPRGAPDTQYF.

This rearrangement joins TRBV12-5 to TRBJ2-1; 7 nucleotides match TRBD2. This CDR3 spans 16 amino acids. Germline V gene lookup returns CDR1 LGHNT and CDR2 FRNRAP. Trimming took 6 bases from V and 4 from J; bases not matched to a gene: 12. CDR3 loop: CASGQTVASGYNEQFF. The DNA for the CDR3 is TGTGCTAGTGGCCAGACGGTGGCTAGCGGTTACAATGAGCAGTTCTTC. Filled out from reference TRBV12-5 and TRBJ2-1, the complete variable domain reads DARVTQTPRHKVTEMGQEVTMRCQPILGHNTVFWYRQTMMQGLELLAYFRNRAPLDDSGMPKDRFSAEMPDATLATLKIQPSEPRDSAVYFCASGQTVASGYNEQFFGPGTRLTVL.

This clonotype has a handful of counts. This chain links TRBV27 with TRBJ2-1; D is ambiguous. The CDR3 runs 14 residues. V gave up 2 bases and J gave up 3 bases, with 8 bases separating them. Germline V lookup: CDR1 MNHEY, CDR2 SMNVEV (reference sequence). In nucleotides, the CDR3 is TGTGCCAGCAGTTTAGTGTCTAACTACAATGAGCAGTTCTTC. This gives the protein CASSLVSNYNEQFF.

V is TRBV2 and J is TRBJ2-1; 7 bases fit TRBD1. The CDR3 totals 14 residues. Germline CDR1 SNHLY, CDR2 FYNNEI. V gave up 6 bases and J gave up 5 bases; unmatched junction bases: 7. In DNA, the CDR3 is TGTGCCAGCAGAGGGGGCGCGAGGGACAATGAGCAGTTCTTC. This gives the protein CASRGGARDNEQFF.

This clonotype was observed at least ten times. Because the CDR3's place on the DNA is in doubt, the DNA is left out and the CDR3 is given as listed by TCRdb. CDR3: CASSLSGQGIYEQYF. The rearrangement joins TRBV28 to TRBJ2-7; the table gives TRBD1 as D, unverified against the DNA. Ends included, the CDR3 has 15 residues. CDR1 and CDR2 (germline): MDHEN, SYDVKM.

This clonotype showed up many times. The gene calls are TRBV12-3 or TRBV12-4 and TRBJ2-1; 7 nucleotides line up with TRBD1. V shed 5 bases and J 4 bases; nucleotides not matched to a gene: 2. This CDR3 has 13 amino acids. CDR3 bases: TGTGCCAGCAGTCCGGGACAGTACAATGAGCAGTTCTTC. Its protein is CASSPGQYNEQFF.

The rearrangement links TRBV7-9 to TRBJ2-1; tentatively, D is TRBD2 (6 bases). Looked up from germline, CDR1 is SEHNR and CDR2 is FQNEAQ (reference sequence). The CDR3 runs 15 residues. Trimming shortened V by 5 bases and J by 8 bases, and 19 bases separated the two germline ends. The CDR3 sequence is CASSPPFRAGDEQFF. The CDR3 nucleotides are TGTGCCAGCAGCCCCCCTTTCCGAGCGGGTGATGAGCAGTTCTTC.

This clonotype has only a few counts. The chain has TRBV10-1 and TRBJ2-7; D not resolved. The germline V gene encodes CDR1 WNHNN and CDR2 SYGVQD (reference sequence). V lost 2 bases and J lost 6, with 8 bases in between. The CDR3 consists of 12 residues. The CDR3 DNA follows: TGCGCCAGCAGTGAGGCGACGGGCGAGCAGTACTTC. Amino acid sequence: CASSEATGEQYF.

For the CDR3, the DNA is TGCGCCAGCAGCCACCCTAGGGGGGGCAGTGAGAACTCCTACAATGAGCAGTTCTTC. Translating it yields CASSHPRGGSENSYNEQFF. The chain has TRBV4-1 and TRBJ2-1; perhaps TRBD2 as D (7 bases). CDR1 and CDR2 (germline): MGHRA, YSYEKL. The CDR3 runs to 19 residues. The V end was cut by 3 bases, the J end by 0 bases, with 21 bases between.

This clonotype was seen only a few times. The gene calls are TRBV10-3 and TRBJ2-7; D call uncertain. The germline V gene has CDR1 ENHRY and CDR2 SYGVKD. There are 13 residues in the CDR3. The V and J ends lost 8 bases and 5 bases respectively, with 16 bases between them. CDR3 sequence: CAILQQGGNEQYF. Written as DNA, the CDR3 is TGTGCCATCTTACAGCAAGGTGGTAACGAGCAGTACTTC.

V is TRBV5-1 and J is TRBJ2-1, with D uncertain. Germline CDR1 reads SGHRS; CDR2 reads YFSETQ. This CDR3 has 13 residues. Deletions cut 3 bases from V and 3 bases from J, with 7 bases between. The CDR3 here is CASSWEGYNEQFF. CDR3 nucleotides: TGCGCCAGCAGCTGGGAAGGCTACAATGAGCAGTTCTTC.

The table lists this clonotype with a few counts. The chain is built from TRBV12-3 or TRBV12-4 and TRBJ2-1; TRBD2 is a possible D gene (6 bases). The CDR3 runs 17 residues. V was cut by 2 bases and J by 1 base, with 15 bases left in between. The CDR3 DNA reads as TGTGCCAGCAGTTTATTGTTGGGGCGGGATTCCTACAATGAGCAGTTCTTC. Protein product: CASSLLLGRDSYNEQFF.

There are a few counts of this clonotype. The rearrangement joins TRBV5-1 to TRBJ2-2; 10 nucleotides line up with TRBD2. Germline lookup yields CDR1 SGHRS and CDR2 YFSETQ. The CDR3 sequence is 15 residues long. V shed 4 bases, J shed 5 bases, and the junction held 5 bases outside the gene matches. The CDR3 protein is CASSQALAGTGELFF. The DNA for the CDR3 is TGCGCCAGCAGCCAAGCACTAGCGGGAACCGGGGAGCTGTTTTTT.

The rearrangement joins TRBV3-1 to TRBJ2-5; D is unclear. V lost 5 bases, J lost 5 bases, and 12 bases lay in between. The CDR3 has 13 amino acids. CDR1 and CDR2 (germline): LGHDT, YNNKEL (reference sequence). CDR3 sequence: CASSLGWYETQYF. As DNA, the CDR3 is TGTGCCAGCAGCTTGGGATGGTACGAGACCCAGTACTTC.

The chain couples TRBV5-1 to TRBJ2-3, with D uncertain. V lost 0 bases to trimming and J lost 0 bases, with 8 bases between them. The CDR3 extends over 15 amino acids. Germline V CDR1 and CDR2: SGHRS, YFSETQ. In nucleotides, the CDR3 is TGCGCCAGCAGCTTGGTGCGTACTAGCACAGATACGCAGTATTTT. Translated, it gives CASSLVRTSTDTQYF.

This clonotype was detected a few times. The chain recombines TRBV19 with TRBJ2-7; 12 bases agree with TRBD2. The CDR3 is 17 amino acids. V lost 9 bases, J lost 3 bases, and 15 bases stayed unmatched. The V gene's germline CDR1 is LNHDA and CDR2 SQIVND (reference sequence). CDR3 coding DNA: TGTGCCAGCTCACTAGCGGGAGGCCCTGCCGTCAACTACGAGCAGTACTTC. Amino acid sequence: CASSLAGGPAVNYEQYF.

The gene calls are TRBV20-1 and TRBJ1-5, with TRBD1 identical over 7 bases. The germline CDR1 and CDR2 sequences are DFQATT and SNEGSKA (reference sequence). The trim removed 7 bases at V and 7 bases at J, leaving 10 bases unmatched. There are 13 residues in the CDR3. Written as DNA, the CDR3 is TGCAGTGGAATTTCGACAGGGCACCAGCCCCAGCATTTT. Protein product: CSGISTGHQPQHF.

This clonotype was seen a few times. The chain has TRBV20-1 and TRBJ2-5; 8 positions agree with TRBD2. Germline CDR1 and CDR2: DFQATT and SNEGSKA (reference sequence). Trimming removed 3 bases from V and 5 bases from J; junction bases left unmatched: 8. The CDR3 runs to 14 residues. The CDR3 region is CSASPGLVLETQYF. In DNA form, the CDR3 reads TGCAGTGCTAGCCCGGGACTAGTTCTCGAGACCCAGTACTTC.

The chain links TRBV7-2 to TRBJ1-5, with TRBD1 identical over 8 bases. V dropped 1 base and J dropped 7; count of bases not matched to a gene: 3. The CDR3 consists of 14 residues. The germline CDR1 and CDR2 sequences are SGHTA and FQGNSA. The CDR3: CASSLVRGQQPQHF. For the CDR3, the DNA is TGTGCCAGCAGCTTAGTCAGGGGGCAACAGCCCCAGCATTTT.

The chain links TRBV27 to TRBJ1-2; D remains ambiguous. Germline lookup yields CDR1 MNHEY and CDR2 SMNVEV (reference sequence). The CDR3 spans 13 residues. Trimming cost V 10 bases and J 7 bases, with 19 bases left between them. CDR3 amino acids: CATRFGEVGGYTF. The CDR3 bases are TGTGCCACCAGGTTCGGGGAGGTTGGTGGCTACACCTTC.

The chain is built from TRBV27 and TRBJ2-3; 13 positions match TRBD2. Trimming removed 5 bases from V and 0 bases from J; junction bases left unmatched: 14. The germline V gene encodes CDR1 MNHEY and CDR2 SMNVEV (reference sequence). CDR3 length: 20 residues. CDR3 DNA sequence: TGTGCCAGCAGTCACCGGCAGGGACTAGCGGGGCCAACTAGCACAGATACGCAGTATTTT. Protein sequence: CASSHRQGLAGPTSTDTQYF.

This clonotype was recorded at least ten times. The chain couples TRBV20-1 to TRBJ2-4, with D unresolved. Germline assignment: CDR1 DFQATT and CDR2 SNEGSKA (reference sequence). The CDR3 contains 10 residues. V lost 6 bases and J 0 bases, leaving 0 bases between the germline ends. The CDR3 nucleotides read TGCAGTGCAGCCAAAAACATTCAGTACTTC. Its translation is CSAAKNIQYF.

The chain employs TRBV29-1 and TRBJ1-2; 8 bases fit TRBD1. The CDR3 extends over 13 amino acids. Trimming cost V 5 bases and J 3 bases; bases outside gene matches: 5. CDR1 and CDR2 (germline): SQVTM, ANQGSEA. The CDR3 is CSVTPGQDYGYTF. DNA for the CDR3: TGCAGCGTTACGCCGGGACAGGACTATGGCTACACCTTC.

This clonotype has more than one count but fewer than ten. The chain is built from TRBV5-1 and TRBJ2-7, with D possibly matching TRBD2 (6 bases). Germline V gives CDR1 SGHRS, CDR2 YFSETQ. The V end was cut by 2 bases, the J end by 3 bases, with 9 bases between. This CDR3 is built from 13 residues. CDR3 in DNA: TGCGCCAGCAGCTTTGGGGAGGTCTACGAGCAGTACTTC. Translated: CASSFGEVYEQYF.

This rearrangement joins TRBV5-6 to TRBJ2-1, with unresolved D. V was pared by 0 bases and J by 16 bases, with 17 bases between. Germline lookup yields CDR1 SGHDT and CDR2 YYEEEE. The CDR3 length is 13 residues. The CDR3: CASSLGAGSVLFF. CDR3 coding DNA: TGTGCCAGCAGCTTGGGCGCCGGGTCAGTCCTTTTCTTC.

CDR3 residues: CASKLGENTEAFF. CDR3 nucleotides: TGTGCCAGCAAATTGGGGGAGAACACTGAAGCTTTCTTT. The chain joins TRBV2 to TRBJ1-1; D might be TRBD1 (5 bases). CDR3 length: 13 residues. V lost 7 bases and J 1 base, leaving 10 bases between the germline ends. Per germline, CDR1 SNHLY and CDR2 FYNNEI.

The table lists this clonotype with a few counts. The rearrangement links TRBV16 to TRBJ1-5; D gene unclear. The ends were cut back, 5 bases at V and 5 bases at J, with 10 bases in the middle. The CDR3 is made up of 13 amino acids. From germline, CDR1 is KGHSY and CDR2 FQNENV. CDR3 sequence (DNA): TGTGCCAGCAGCTTAGAGAGTTATCAGCCCCAGCATTTT. Translation gives CASSLESYQPQHF.

This clonotype was counted at least ten times. The V call is TRBV20-1, the J call TRBJ2-3; D uncertain. CDR1 and CDR2 (germline): DFQATT, SNEGSKA (reference sequence). V lost 0 bases and J lost 6, with 10 bases in between. The CDR3 covers 13 residues. CDR3 sequence (DNA): TGCAGTGCTAGAGACTCCCCTACGGATACGCAGTATTTT. Its translation: CSARDSPTDTQYF.

This clonotype was recorded a few times. The chain joins TRBV12-3 or TRBV12-4 to TRBJ2-1; 9 bases align to TRBD1. This CDR3 has 14 amino acids. Trimming cost V 1 base and J 9 bases; bases outside gene matches: 4. For the CDR3, the DNA is TGTGCCAGCAGTTTAGGGGGACAGGGAGGTGAGCAGTTCTTC. Protein: CASSLGGQGGEQFF.

The J gene is TRBJ2-1, the V gene TRBV7-2; no firm D call. V lost 4 bases and J lost 4, with 11 bases in between. The CDR3 runs to 14 residues. Per germline, CDR1 SGHTA and CDR2 FQGNSA. CDR3 loop: CASSSLERYNEQFF. The CDR3 DNA sequence: TGTGCCAGCAGCTCCCTGGAGAGGTACAATGAGCAGTTCTTC. The full variable domain, its missing parts supplied by reference TRBV7-2 and TRBJ2-1, is GAGVSQSPSNKVTEKGKDVELRCDPISGHTALYWYRQSLGQGLEFLIYFQGNSAPDKSGLPSDRFSAERTGGSVSTLTIQRTQQEDSAVYLCASSSLERYNEQFFGPGTRLTVL.